This TCR beta chain appears in the sequencing data of a study of molecular identifiers for immune sequencing clone quantification. In the study overall: Replicates involved a five-way split of RNA from around 18,000 or 91,000 naive CD8 cells, with sequencing of four.

Germline lookup yields CDR1 SGDLS and CDR2 YYNGEE. The CDR3 consists of 15 residues. V was pared by 0 bases and J by 4 bases, with 13 bases between. In its sample, this clonotype was seen many times. In TCRdb, the PCR reads were re-called with MiXCR into one record per CDR3 protein. This table holds nearly 650,000 distinct CDR3 sequences, 25% found once. Naive CD8 libraries used about 19,000 to 1,000,000 sorted cells and 10%, 30% or 50% RNA. This chain joins TRBV9 and TRBJ1-1; D not certain. What was sequenced was naive CD8+ T cells from blood, with Jurkat cell RNA spiked in. Subset here: FACS-sorted CD8+CD4-CCR7+CD45RA+ naive T cells. The sequence came from a human donor in good health. Some libraries in this study had Jurkat cell RNA spiked in. This chain's CDR3 is CASSVGLGMGTEAFF. In DNA, the CDR3 is TGTGCCAGCAGCGTAGGGTTAGGGATGGGCACTGAAGCTTTCTTT.